The 32 T cell receptor beta chains reported below all come from one sample, sequenced in a study of blood T cell repertoires in COVID-19. Assay used: immunoSEQ multiplex PCR; TCRdb lists only in-frame clones, some missing. Here the sample spans about 87,000 clones, around 86% being singletons. Material: peripheral blood. All receptors come from a woman between 65 and 79 years old with acute or convalescent COVID-19.

Comments on this clone: An end of the junction does not agree with germline; a read error may underlie this. J is TRBJ1-2 and V is TRBV19; 7 positions agree with TRBD1. The germline V gene has CDR1 LNHDA and CDR2 SQIVND (reference sequence). The CDR3 contains 13 residues. CDR3 region: CASRLDRLYGCTF. The CDR3 nucleotides read TGTGCCAGTAGGTTGGACAGGCTCTATGGCTGCACCTTC.

This rearrangement joins TRBV10-3 to TRBJ1-2; possibly TRBD1 for D (6 bases). CDR1 is ENHRY, CDR2 SYGVKD, per germline. This CDR3 contains 15 residues. V lost 10 bases, J lost 3 bases, and 21 bases lay in between. The CDR3 region is CATSLAGDVYYGYTF. The CDR3 DNA reads as TGTGCCACGTCGCTGGCAGGGGACGTGTACTATGGCTACACCTTC.

This clone has just one count. J is TRBJ2-1 and V is TRBV12-5; 8 bases align to TRBD2. V shed 0 bases and J 1 base; nucleotides not matched to a gene: 8. Per germline, CDR1 LGHNT and CDR2 FRNRAP. The CDR3 loop spans 18 amino acids. CDR3 bases: TGTGCTAGTGGTTTGGTATCTTCTAGCGGGTGGTCCTACAATGAGCAGTTCTTC. Encoded protein: CASGLVSSSGWSYNEQFF.

The chain recombines TRBV2 with TRBJ1-2; 7 bases line up with TRBD1. The CDR3 length is 15 residues. V shed 5 bases and J 4 bases; nucleotides not matched to a gene: 10. Germline-derived CDR1 and CDR2 are SNHLY and FYNNEI. CDR3 protein: CASSFSGGASYGYTF. The CDR3 DNA sequence: TGTGCCAGCAGTTTTTCAGGGGGAGCGTCCTATGGCTACACCTTC.

This clone was counted once. The chain employs TRBV29-1 and TRBJ1-1; possibly TRBD1 for D (6 bases). Trimming cost V 7 bases and J 2 bases, with 14 bases left between them. CDR3 size: 13 residues. Germline loops: CDR1 SQVTM, CDR2 ANQGSEA. The DNA for the CDR3 is TGCAGCGGGGCCACAGGGATCAACACTGAAGCTTTCTTT. This codes for CSGATGINTEAFF.

The chain links TRBV9 to TRBJ1-2, with D unresolved. The CDR3 totals 15 residues. The V gene lost 0 bases and the J gene lost 7 bases, with 16 bases spanning the gap. Germline CDR1 reads SGDLS; CDR2 reads YYNGEE. In DNA form, the CDR3 reads TGTGCCAGCAGCGTAGACAGAGGTCTTGCGGGTGGCTACACCTTC. Its translation: CASSVDRGLAGGYTF. Combining the CDR3 with reference TRBV9 and TRBJ1-2 gives the whole variable domain DSGVTQTPKHLITATGQRVTLRCSPRSGDLSVYWYQQSLDQGLQFLIQYYNGEERAKGNILERFSAQQFPDLHSELNLSSLELGDSALYFCASSVDRGLAGGYTFGSGTRLTVV.

The chain carries TRBV9 and TRBJ2-3, with 14 bases identical to TRBD2. The CDR3 runs 16 residues. Germline V gene data show CDR1 as SGDLS and CDR2 as YYNGEE. V gave up 4 bases and J gave up 4 bases; unmatched junction bases: 5. The DNA of the CDR3 is TGTGCCAGCAGCCTACGACTAGCGGGGGGGTCAGATACGCAGTATTTT. Protein product: CASSLRLAGGSDTQYF.

In this sample, this clone turned up many times. This chain connects TRBV9 to TRBJ2-2, with unresolved D. Germline V gene sequence: CDR1 SGDLS, CDR2 YYNGEE. The V and J ends lost 2 bases and 3 bases respectively, with 17 bases between them. The CDR3 length is 17 residues. CDR3: CASSVGYVYKDTGELFF. CDR3 DNA sequence: TGTGCCAGCAGCGTCGGGTATGTGTACAAGGACACCGGGGAGCTGTTTTTT.

CDR3 region: CASINNRGLQPQHF. CDR3 sequence (DNA): TGTGCCAGCATCAATAACAGGGGCCTTCAGCCCCAGCATTTT. V gene TRBV6-5 combines with J gene TRBJ1-5; TRBD1 aligns across 7 bases. J was trimmed by 6 bases and V by 7 bases; bases with no gene match: 9. The CDR3 spans 14 residues. Germline V gene lookup returns CDR1 MNHEY and CDR2 SVGAGI.

The genes are TRBV12-5 and TRBJ1-5; unclear D gene. There are 12 residues in the CDR3. The ends were cut back, 7 bases at V and 0 bases at J, with 4 bases in the middle. The germline V gene has CDR1 LGHNT and CDR2 FRNRAP. CDR3 nucleotide sequence: TGTGCTAGTGCCTATAGCAATCAGCCCCAGCATTTT. It translates to CASAYSNQPQHF.

Concerning this clone itself: At one end, the junction sequence differs from germline, possibly due to a read error. This chain connects TRBV30 to TRBJ1-5; D is unclear. The CDR3 runs 13 residues. Germline CDR1 reads GTSNPN; CDR2 reads SVGIG (reference sequence). The CDR3 bases are TGTGCGTGGACGAGCAATAGCAATCAGCCCCAGCATTTT. Its translation is CAWTSNSNQPQHF. Drawing the rest from reference TRBV30 and TRBJ1-5, the complete variable domain is SQTIHQWPATLVQPVGSPLSLECTVEGTSNPNLYWYRQAAGRGLQLLFYSVGIGQISSEVPQNLSASRPQDRQFILSSKKLLLSDSGFYLCAWTSNSNQPQHFGDGTRLSIL.

This clone was seen more than once but under ten times. The chain employs TRBV28 and TRBJ1-2; D is unclear. V was cut by 5 bases and J by 4 bases, with 8 bases left in between. Germline V gene sequence: CDR1 MDHEN, CDR2 SYDVKM. The CDR3 runs 12 residues. As DNA, the CDR3 is TGTGCCAGCAGTGGCAGCGTCTATGGCTACACCTTC. Translation gives CASSGSVYGYTF.

The rearrangement uses TRBV5-1 and TRBJ1-2; TRBD1 agrees at 8 bases. The germline V gene has CDR1 SGHRS and CDR2 YFSETQ. The CDR3 has 15 amino acids. The V segment lost 3 bases and the J segment 4 bases; nucleotides outside the gene matches: 8. The CDR3 nucleotides read TGCGCCAGCAGCTCGCCGGGACAGGAGTCCTATGGCTACACCTTC. This encodes CASSSPGQESYGYTF.

V and J are TRBV7-9 and TRBJ1-6, with TRBD1 identical over 9 bases. The CDR3 loop spans 16 amino acids. V trimming: 4 bases; J trimming: 3 bases; junction bases outside the gene matches: 4. CDR1 SEHNR and CDR2 FQNEAQ come from the germline V gene (reference sequence). CDR3 amino acids: CASSSPTGGYNSPLHF. The CDR3, as DNA: TGTGCCAGCAGCTCTCCGACAGGGGGCTATAATTCACCCCTCCACTTT.

The genes are TRBV11-2 and TRBJ2-5, with TRBD2 matching over 11 bases. V lost 1 base, J lost 5 bases, and 3 bases stayed unmatched. Germline V gene sequence: CDR1 SGHAT, CDR2 FQNNGV. There are 15 residues in the CDR3. CDR3 coding DNA: TGTGCCAGCAGCTTAGCTAGCGGGGGGATGGAGACCCAGTACTTC. Residues: CASSLASGGMETQYF.

The CDR3 nucleotides are TGCGCCAGCAGCTTGGAAACTCGAGACATTCAGTACTTC. This codes for CASSLETRDIQYF. The rearrangement uses TRBV5-1 and TRBJ2-4; no clear D gene. The V end was cut by 0 bases, the J end by 8 bases, with 9 bases between. The germline gives CDR1 SGHRS, CDR2 YFSETQ. The CDR3 is made up of 13 amino acids. The full variable domain, rest sourced from reference TRBV5-1 and TRBJ2-4, is KAGVTQTPRYLIKTRGQQVTLSCSPISGHRSVSWYQQTPGQGLQFLFEYFSETQRNKGNFPGRFSGRQFSNSRSEMNVSTLELGDSALYLCASSLETRDIQYFGAGTRLSVL.

This chain joins TRBV12-3 or TRBV12-4 and TRBJ1-6; D remains unclear. The V end lost 4 bases, the J end lost 7 bases, and 8 bases lay between the germline ends. The CDR3 spans 13 residues. CDR3 coding DNA: TGTGCCAGCAGTTCTGAGGCAAATTCACCCCTCCACTTT. This gives the protein CASSSEANSPLHF.

V is TRBV5-6 and J is TRBJ2-5; 10 positions match TRBD1. V lost 5 bases, J lost 5 bases, and 6 bases stayed unmatched. This CDR3 is built from 14 residues. The germline V gene encodes CDR1 SGHDT and CDR2 YYEEEE. In DNA, the CDR3 is TGTGCCAGCAGGTCGACAGGGGGCGCGGAGACCCAGTACTTC. This translates into CASRSTGGAETQYF.

The rearrangement joins TRBV29-1 to TRBJ2-6; D is uncertain. CDR1 and CDR2 (germline): SQVTM, ANQGSEA. The CDR3 length is 13 residues. V was trimmed by 6 bases and J by 4 bases, leaving 10 bases between them. This chain's CDR3 is CSVPQYGANVLTF. DNA for the CDR3: TGCAGCGTCCCCCAGTACGGGGCCAACGTCCTGACTTTC. Together with reference TRBV29-1 and TRBJ2-6, the CDR3 gives the full variable domain: SAVISQKPSRDICQRGTSLTIQCQVDSQVTMMFWYRQQPGQSLTLIATANQGSEATYESGFVIDKFPISRPNLTFSTLTVSNMSPEDSSIYLCSVPQYGANVLTFGAGSRLTVL.

The chain joins TRBV3-1 (or the pseudogene TRBV3-2) to TRBJ1-2; weak D call: TRBD1 (6 bases). The CDR3 length is 15 residues. CDR1 and CDR2 (germline): LGHDT, YNNKEL (reference sequence). Trimming shortened V by 0 bases and J by 8 bases, and 16 bases separated the two germline ends. The CDR3 sequence: CASSQDPQGRQGYTF. The CDR3 nucleotides read TGTGCCAGCAGCCAAGACCCACAGGGACGGCAAGGCTACACCTTC.

V gene TRBV28 combines with J gene TRBJ2-1; D remains ambiguous. The germline CDR1 and CDR2 sequences are MDHEN and SYDVKM. The CDR3 is 15 amino acids. The germline V and J ends were trimmed by 8 bases and 0 bases, with 14 bases remaining between them. CDR3 protein: CASHEARSSYNEQFF. As DNA, the CDR3 is TGTGCCAGCCATGAGGCCCGGAGCTCCTACAATGAGCAGTTCTTC. The full variable domain, rest sourced from reference TRBV28 and TRBJ2-1, is DVKVTQSSRYLVKRTGEKVFLECVQDMDHENMFWYRQDPGLGLRLIYFSYDVKMKEKGDIPEGYSVSREKKERFSLILESASTNQTSMYLCASHEARSSYNEQFFGPGTRLTVL.

This chain links TRBV29-1 with TRBJ2-5, with 7 bases that match TRBD1. Looked up from germline, CDR1 is SQVTM and CDR2 is ANQGSEA. Trimming took 6 bases from V and 1 from J; bases not matched to a gene: 8. This CDR3 is 14 amino acids long. The DNA of the CDR3 is TGCAGCGTCCGATTGGGGACAGTCCAAGAGACCCAGTACTTC. This translates into CSVRLGTVQETQYF.

This chain joins TRBV30 and TRBJ1-4; D call uncertain. Per germline, CDR1 GTSNPN and CDR2 SVGIG (reference sequence). The V gene lost 8 bases and the J gene lost 0 bases, with 10 bases spanning the gap. The CDR3 totals 13 residues. DNA for the CDR3: TGTGCCGAAGAGTCTCCAACTAATGAAAAACTGTTTTTT. Encoded protein: CAEESPTNEKLFF.

This clone has a single count. Other DNA sequences of this sample code for an identical CDR3. The gene calls are TRBV4-1 and TRBJ1-5, with D maybe TRBD1 (6 bases). The CDR3 consists of 14 residues. CDR1 is MGHRA and CDR2 is YSYEKL in the germline V gene. The V and J ends lost 1 base and 5 bases respectively, with 9 bases between them. CDR3 DNA: TGCGCCAGCAGCCAAGGCAGGGGAGATCAGCCCCAGCATTTT. This sequence encodes CASSQGRGDQPQHF.

The V gene is TRBV20-1, the J gene TRBJ2-7; D unclear. The V end was cut by 1 base, the J end by 5 bases, with 6 bases between. CDR1 and CDR2 from the germline V gene are DFQATT and SNEGSKA (reference sequence). CDR3 length: 11 residues. DNA of the CDR3: TGCAGTGCTAGAGGGAGTGACGAGCAGTACTTC. Amino acids: CSARGSDEQYF.

The chain recombines TRBV6-1 with TRBJ1-5; D unresolved. Germline V gene data show CDR1 as MNHNS and CDR2 as SASEGT. V lost 2 bases and J 8 bases, leaving 10 bases between the germline ends. The CDR3 is made up of 13 amino acids. The CDR3 nucleotides read TGTGCCAGCAGTGAATGGTGGGAGGAGCCCCAGCATTTT. This gives the protein CASSEWWEEPQHF.

The chain joins TRBV5-1 to TRBJ1-2; 8 bases match TRBD1. The junction had 1 base not matched to a gene; V was cut back by 2 bases and J by 4 bases. CDR3 length: 13 amino acids. Germline lookup yields CDR1 SGHRS and CDR2 YFSETQ. CDR3 sequence reads: CASSFGTGYGYTF. The DNA of the CDR3 is TGCGCCAGCAGCTTTGGGACAGGCTATGGCTACACCTTC.

V and J are TRBV19 and TRBJ1-2; 8 bases fit TRBD1. The germline CDR1 and CDR2 sequences are LNHDA and SQIVND (reference sequence). Germline trimming cut 7 bases from V and 4 bases from J; bases unmatched to any gene: 5. The CDR3 runs 13 residues. This chain's CDR3 is CASTWTGTYGYTF. The CDR3 coding sequence is TGTGCCAGTACGTGGACAGGGACCTATGGCTACACCTTC.

Only a few counts were recorded for this clone. The chain employs TRBV5-1 and TRBJ1-1, with TRBD1 matching 8 bases. CDR1 is SGHRS and CDR2 is YFSETQ in the germline V gene. The trim removed 4 bases at V and 5 bases at J, leaving 7 bases unmatched. The CDR3 is made up of 14 amino acids. The CDR3 reads CASSRQGMGTEAFF. The DNA for the CDR3 is TGCGCCAGCAGCCGACAGGGGATGGGGACTGAAGCTTTCTTT.

The chain carries TRBV6-5 and TRBJ2-7; 7 nucleotides match TRBD1. This CDR3 contains 14 residues. V gave up 5 bases and J gave up 1 base; unmatched junction bases: 5. CDR1 MNHEY and CDR2 SVGAGI come from the germline V gene. CDR3 sequence: CASSKDRRSYEQYF. CDR3 DNA sequence: TGTGCCAGCAGTAAGGACAGGAGATCCTACGAGCAGTACTTC.

CDR3 DNA sequence: TGTGCCAGCAGCTTTTTCCAGGGAATGAACACTGAAGCTTTCTTT. Translated: CASSFFQGMNTEAFF. The V gene is TRBV7-9, the J gene TRBJ1-1; D is perhaps TRBD1 (5 bases). Germline-derived CDR1 and CDR2 are SEHNR and FQNEAQ (reference sequence). Trimming left V 3 bases short and J 0 bases short, with 11 bases between. This CDR3 region has 15 residues.

The chain combines TRBV25-1 with TRBJ2-5; a possible D gene is TRBD1 (6 bases). Germline CDR1 reads MGHDK; CDR2 reads SYGVNS. Trimming cost V 3 bases and J 0 bases, with 11 bases left between them. This CDR3 is 15 amino acids long. CDR3 protein: CASSDYREYQETQYF. CDR3 DNA sequence: TGTGCCAGCAGTGACTACAGGGAGTACCAAGAGACCCAGTACTTC. Variable domain in full (rest from reference TRBV25-1 and TRBJ2-5): EADIYQTPRYLVIGTGKKITLECSQTMGHDKMYWYQQDPGMELHLIHYSYGVNSTEKGDLSSESTVSRIRTEHFPLTLESARPSHTSQYLCASSDYREYQETQYFGPGTRLLVL.